This T cell receptor (beta chain) originates from a study of T cells in Graves' hyperthyroidism and ophthalmopathy. In the study overall: Any treatment followed the collection of peripheral blood at initial diagnosis.

The sample holds many counts of this clonotype. The V gene lost 1 base and the J gene lost 10 bases, with 16 bases spanning the gap. The CDR3 sequence is 14 residues long. Germline V gives CDR1 SGHAT, CDR2 FQDESV (reference sequence). Amplification targeted TCR beta CDR3 regions from RNA transcripts. With the HTBI primer set, the TCR CDR3 went through a first round of RT-PCR. One entry per CDR3 protein, called by TCRdb with MiXCR from the multiplex PCR reads. Seen here are hundreds of thousands of distinct CDR3 sequences, roughly 18% observed once, and the top ten hold around 17%. This TCR came from a woman younger than 35 with Graves' ophthalmopathy. The rearrangement links TRBV11-1 to TRBJ1-1, with D possibly TRBD1 on 5 matching bases. The source material was blood. The CDR3 sequence is CASSLERGDAGAFF. Here the CDR3 DNA reads TGTGCCAGCAGCTTAGAACGAGGGGACGCAGGAGCTTTCTTT.